Shown below are 3 T cell receptor beta chains from a single sample sequenced in a study of CD8 T cells in Susac syndrome. Reverse transcription of about 0.5 to 1 ug RNA was carried out with random hexamers. From the immunoSEQ multiplex PCR reads, TCRdb called clonotypes with MiXCR, one entry per CDR3 protein. The data hold about 130,000 distinct CDR3 sequences, with approximately 96% observed a single time. Sequenced: CD8+ T cells from PBMCs. The receptors originated from a human donor with Susac syndrome.

The chain employs TRBV20-1 and TRBJ2-7; 10 nucleotides match TRBD1. Looked up from germline, CDR1 is DFQATT and CDR2 is SNEGSKA (reference sequence). CDR3 length: 14 amino acids. V dropped 5 bases and J dropped 3; count of bases not matched to a gene: 7. The DNA of the CDR3 is TGCAGTGCTTCAGCCGGGACAGGGGACTACGAGCAGTACTTC. Its protein is CSASAGTGDYEQYF.

The chain employs TRBV6-1 and TRBJ2-2; unclear D gene. V shed 3 bases and J shed 1 base, with 12 bases lying between them. Germline CDR1 MNHNS, CDR2 SASEGT. This CDR3 has 16 residues. The CDR3, as DNA: TGTGCCAGCAGTGAGATCATACTCCGGAACACCGGGGAGCTGTTTTTT. Translating gives CASSEIILRNTGELFF.

The chain is built from TRBV11-2 and TRBJ2-3; D is possibly TRBD1 (6 bases). CDR3 length: 17 amino acids. Trimming removed 2 bases at V and 0 bases at J, with 15 bases between. Germline V gene lookup returns CDR1 SGHAT and CDR2 FQNNGV. The CDR3 loop is CASSLSSRGPSTDTQYF. As DNA, the CDR3 is TGTGCCAGCAGCTTATCCTCCAGGGGTCCAAGCACAGATACGCAGTATTTT. The variable domain in full, with the rest retrieved from reference TRBV11-2 and TRBJ2-3, is EAGVAQSPRYKIIEKRQSVAFWCNPISGHATLYWYQQILGQGPKLLIQFQNNGVVDDSQLPKDRFSAERLKGVDSTLKIQPAKLEDSAVYLCASSLSSRGPSTDTQYFGPGTRLTVL.